This T cell receptor beta chain was profiled in a study of T cell responses to AZD1222 COVID-19 vaccine. At the level of the study: Second-dose intervals of approximately 4 or approximately 12 weeks were pooled. The study's findings and limits: Repertoire sampling was restricted to post-peak T cell response timepoints. Clonal diversity may have been underestimated, and the donors were mostly white British, with more females than males.

CDR1 is SGHRS, CDR2 YFSETQ, per germline. The CDR3 runs to 15 residues. V lost 4 bases to trimming and J lost 2 bases; unmatched junction nucleotides: 5. The data were produced by immunoSEQ multiplex PCR, yet TCRdb's version contains in-frame clones alone and is incomplete. Of about 130,000 clones detected, 80% to 90% appear once; the ten largest clones hold under 2%. This clone occurred once. Its antigen is unidentified. The rearrangement links TRBV5-1 to TRBJ2-2; 7 positions agree with TRBD1. This TCR derives from an adult in good health. The starting material was peripheral blood, obtained on day 0 of AZD1222 vaccination. The CDR3 is CASSRGQANTGELFF. The CDR3 nucleotides read TGCGCCAGCAGCCGAGGACAGGCTAACACCGGGGAGCTGTTTTTT.